The text below deals with one T cell receptor (beta chain). This sample stems from a study of CD8 T cells in Susac syndrome. The RNA, roughly 0.45 to 1 ug, was put through reverse transcription using random hexamers. MiXCR was run by TCRdb on the immunoSEQ multiplex PCR reads, yielding one entry per CDR3 protein. The sample has under 110,000 distinct CDR3 sequences; approximately 94% are singletons. The sequenced material came from CD8+ T cells from PBMCs. The sequence was obtained from a human donor with Susac syndrome.

CDR3 sequence reads: CASSFPRVLAEAFF. In DNA form, the CDR3 reads TGTGCCAGCAGTTTCCCCAGGGTCTTGGCTGAAGCTTTCTTT. The chain links TRBV6-6 to TRBJ1-1; a possible D gene is TRBD1 (5 bases). Germline values: CDR1 MNHNY, CDR2 SVGAGI (reference sequence). This CDR3 is built from 14 residues. The ends were cut back, 4 bases at V and 6 bases at J, with 15 bases in the middle.